The present T cell receptor beta chain was sequenced within a study of blood T cell repertoires in COVID-19. On the study more broadly: Researchers got acute and convalescent COVID-19 samples from the United States, Italy and Spain.

This clone was seen only once. CDR3 size: 14 residues. Germline V gene sequence: CDR1 MNHEY, CDR2 SVGAGI. Trimming removed 6 bases from V and 4 bases from J, with 10 bases in between. Using immunoSEQ multiplex PCR, the repertoire was profiled, and TCRdb retains in-frame clones only, with some absent. The data hold around 180,000 clones, with 81% observed a single time. Sequenced: peripheral blood. This TCR was sampled from a woman at least 80 years old with COVID-19, enrolled during active disease. The J gene is TRBJ1-6, the V gene TRBV6-5; weak D call: TRBD1 (6 bases). The CDR3 DNA is TGTGCCAGCAGGACGGGACATTATAATTCACCCCTCCACTTT. Encoded protein: CASRTGHYNSPLHF.